This is a list of T cell receptor beta chains from one sample in a study of Ad26.COV2.S vaccination and SARS-CoV-2 variants. This table comes from immunoSEQ multiplex PCR, and its TCRdb copy is limited to in-frame clones, with some not included. The table lists around 370,000 clones, about 91% of them singletons. Here the sequenced sample was peripheral blood, taken after recovery from COVID-19. The receptors were gathered from a human donor who had recovered from COVID-19. The CDR3 runs from the conserved cysteine through the conserved F or W. The D gene is left open where the match is weak. The size of a clone is reported for some rows only, either as once, few or many, or as a class for expanded clones.

NA	TRBV6-5	TRBJ2-2	NA	CASRGRGSNTGELFF	TGTGCCAGCAGGGGCAGGGGTTCGAACACCGGGGAGCTGTTTTTT
NA	TRBV2	TRBJ1-2	NA	CASSDWGNYGYTF	TGTGCCAGCAGTGATTGGGGTAACTATGGCTACACCTTC
NA	TRBV6-6	TRBJ2-7	NA	CASSSDRDEQYF	TGTGCCAGCAGTTCGGATCGGGACGAGCAGTACTTC
NA	TRBV6-1	TRBJ2-3	NA	CASSEAGTRGDTQYF	TGTGCCAGCAGTGAAGCGGGGACACGGGGGGATACGCAGTATTTT
TRBD1	TRBV11-2	TRBJ2-7	NA	CASSPIRGQSSYEQYF	TGTGCCAGCAGCCCTATTAGGGGACAGAGTTCCTACGAGCAGTACTTC
TRBD1	TRBV25-1	TRBJ1-2	NA	CASSDPGTVGGYTF	TGTGCCAGCAGTGACCCTGGGACAGTCGGCGGCTACACCTTC
TRBD1	TRBV7-9	TRBJ2-7	NA	CASSSLGQAHEQYF	TGTGCCAGCAGCTCTCTCGGACAGGCCCACGAGCAGTACTTC
TRBD2	TRBV7-8	TRBJ2-1	NA	CASLPRGTSYNEQFF	TGTGCCAGCCTCCCGCGGGGGACCTCCTACAATGAGCAGTTCTTC
NA	TRBV18	TRBJ1-5	NA	CASSKQNSNQPQHF	TGTGCCAGCTCAAAACAGAATAGCAATCAGCCCCAGCATTTT
NA	TRBV5-4	TRBJ1-2	NA	CASSGGTHGYTF	TGTGCCAGCAGCGGCGGGACTCATGGCTACACCTTC
NA	TRBV18	TRBJ1-1	NA	CASSPPSGIAAFF	TGTGCCAGCTCACCACCGTCCGGGATAGCAGCTTTCTTT
TRBD1	TRBV7-2	TRBJ1-6	NA	CASSTWDRGNNSPLHF	TGTGCCAGCAGCACGTGGGACAGGGGGAATAATTCACCCCTCCACTTT
TRBD2	TRBV7-2	TRBJ2-7	NA	CASSFTSGGHYEQYF	TGTGCCAGCAGCTTCACTAGCGGGGGGCACTACGAGCAGTACTTC
TRBD1	TRBV29-1	TRBJ1-1	NA	CSVHEGTGLLRMNTEAFF	TGCAGCGTTCACGAGGGGACAGGGCTTCTCCGGATGAACACTGAAGCTTTCTTT
NA	TRBV9	TRBJ2-3	NA	CASRPQGTDTQYF	TGTGCCAGCCGTCCCCAGGGCACAGATACGCAGTATTTT
NA	TRBV21-1	TRBJ2-5	NA	CASSKARRQETQYF	TGTGCCAGCAGCAAAGCGCGGCGGCAAGAGACCCAGTACTTC
NA	TRBV9	TRBJ1-6	few	CASSVGSGSWPLHF	TGTGCCAGCAGCGTAGGTTCAGGTTCTTGGCCCCTCCACTTT
TRBD2	TRBV6-1	TRBJ2-1	NA	CASSALPGAGDYNEQFF	TGTGCCAGCAGTGCCCTACCGGGTGCGGGGGATTACAATGAGCAGTTCTTC
TRBD1	TRBV4-3	TRBJ1-6	NA	CASSPTGYNNSPLHF	TGCGCCAGCAGCCCGACAGGGTATAATAATTCACCCCTCCACTTT
NA	TRBV19	TRBJ2-3	NA	CASSRGLSTDTQYF	TGTGCCAGTTCCCGGGGGTTGAGCACAGATACGCAGTATTTT
TRBD2	TRBV7-9	TRBJ2-3	NA	CASSPPSRGADTQYF	TGTGCCAGCAGCCCCCCAAGTCGGGGGGCAGATACGCAGTATTTT
NA	TRBV6-5	TRBJ1-1	NA	CASSYAGRRNTEAFF	TGTGCCAGCAGTTACGCCGGACGCAGGAACACTGAAGCTTTCTTT
NA	TRBV11-2	TRBJ1-6	NA	CASSPSDFTYNSPLHF	TGTGCCAGCAGCCCATCGGACTTTACCTATAATTCACCCCTCCACTTT
TRBD2	TRBV24-1	TRBJ2-5	once	CATSDGGGVEETQYF	TGTGCCACCAGTGATGGGGGAGGGGTCGAAGAGACCCAGTACTTC
NA	TRBV11-1	TRBJ2-7	NA	CASSFGQVSYEQYF	TGTGCCAGCAGCTTCGGGCAGGTCTCCTACGAGCAGTACTTC
TRBD1	TRBV9	TRBJ1-2	NA	CASSAGTGDLGYTF	TGTGCCAGCAGCGCCGGGACAGGGGACCTTGGCTACACCTTC
TRBD1	TRBV15	TRBJ2-3	NA	CATSRLRDRGDTQYF	TGTGCCACCAGCAGACTCCGGGACAGGGGGGATACGCAGTATTTT
NA	TRBV12-3/TRBV12-4	TRBJ2-1	NA	CASSSRGYNEQFF	TGTGCCAGCAGTTCTAGGGGCTACAATGAGCAGTTCTTC
TRBD2	TRBV7-2	TRBJ2-1	NA	CASRSGTSHNEQFF	TGTGCCAGCAGGTCCGGGACTAGCCACAATGAGCAGTTCTTC
NA	TRBV27	TRBJ2-6	NA	CASSGTGIGAGANVLTF	TGTGCCAGCAGCGGTACAGGGATCGGCGCTGGGGCCAACGTCCTGACTTTC
NA	TRBV7-9	TRBJ1-2	NA	CASSPEGGSYGYTF	TGTGCCAGCAGCCCCGAGGGGGGCTCCTATGGCTACACCTTC
TRBD1	TRBV4-1	TRBJ2-1	NA	CASSQDWDSTDNEQFF	TGCGCCAGCAGCCAAGATTGGGACAGCACTGACAATGAGCAGTTCTTC
NA	TRBV19	TRBJ1-1	NA	CASSQEGRNTEAFF	TGTGCCAGTAGTCAGGAGGGACGAAACACTGAAGCTTTCTTT
TRBD2	TRBV6-1	TRBJ2-3	once	CASSEAGIGGDTQYF	TGTGCCAGCAGTGAAGCTGGGATCGGGGGGGATACGCAGTATTTT
NA	TRBV7-2	TRBJ2-7	NA	CASSPANYEQYF	TGTGCCAGCAGCCCAGCTAACTACGAGCAGTACTTC
NA	TRBV6-4	TRBJ2-2	NA	CASSDQPTWNTGELFF	TGTGCCAGCAGTGACCAACCGACTTGGAACACCGGGGAGCTGTTTTTT
NA	TRBV29-1	TRBJ2-7	few	CSVEVSTYEQYF	TGCAGCGTTGAAGTCAGCACCTACGAGCAGTACTTC
NA	TRBV5-5	TRBJ1-4	once	CASSWRSPERTNEKLFF	TGTGCCAGCAGCTGGCGGAGTCCCGAGAGGACTAATGAAAAACTGTTTTTT
NA	TRBV14	TRBJ2-7	NA	CASSQARGLQYF	TGTGCCAGCAGCCAAGCTAGGGGTTTGCAGTACTTC
NA	TRBV28	TRBJ1-2	NA	CASSSTRVGTF	TGTGCCAGCAGTTCGACCAGGGTGGGGACCTTC
TRBD1	TRBV5-4	TRBJ1-2	NA	CASSRYRGLNYGYTF	TGTGCCAGCAGCCGATACAGGGGATTAAACTATGGCTACACCTTC
NA	TRBV5-1	TRBJ2-1	NA	CASSLQQGSPYNEQFF	TGCGCCAGCAGCTTGCAACAGGGTAGCCCCTACAATGAGCAGTTCTTC
TRBD1	TRBV6-5	TRBJ2-7	NA	CASSPTGAYEQYF	TGTGCCAGCAGCCCCACAGGGGCCTACGAGCAGTACTTC
NA	TRBV3-1/TRBV3-2	TRBJ1-5	few	CASSQGTGVGQPQHF	TGTGCCAGCAGCCAAGGGACCGGGGTGGGACAGCCCCAGCATTTT
NA	TRBV9	TRBJ1-1	NA	CASSVSGSEGRQAFF	TGTGCCAGCAGCGTATCAGGATCTGAGGGGAGGCAAGCTTTCTTT
TRBD1	TRBV9	TRBJ1-1	NA	CASGGQTEAFF	TGTGCCAGCGGGGGACAGACTGAAGCTTTCTTT
NA	TRBV7-6	TRBJ2-1	once	CASSLAHAGISSYNEQFF	TGTGCCAGCAGCTTAGCGCACGCCGGGATAAGCTCCTACAATGAGCAGTTCTTC
NA	TRBV20-1	TRBJ1-5	NA	CSASRGAGDQPQHF	TGCAGTGCTAGTCGCGGGGCAGGGGATCAGCCCCAGCATTTT
NA	TRBV20-1	TRBJ2-7	few	CSAIDSAGYEQYF	TGCAGTGCTATTGACAGCGCTGGCTACGAGCAGTACTTC
NA	TRBV15	TRBJ2-3	NA	CATSPIAADTQYF	TGTGCCACCAGCCCCATAGCCGCAGATACGCAGTATTTT
NA	TRBV27	TRBJ1-1	NA	CASSLSGGITEAFF	TGTGCCAGCAGTTTATCCGGGGGGATCACTGAAGCTTTCTTT
NA	TRBV27	TRBJ2-6	NA	CASRQLSGANVLTF	TGTGCCAGCAGACAACTCTCTGGGGCCAACGTCCTGACTTTC
TRBD1	TRBV5-1	TRBJ1-6	NA	CASSLEAGGYSNSPLHF	TGCGCCAGCAGCTTGGAGGCAGGGGGCTATTCTAATTCACCCCTCCACTTT
NA	TRBV10-2	TRBJ2-2	NA	CAGSIKGGPFGTGELFF	TGCGCCGGCTCAATTAAGGGGGGGCCGTTCGGGACCGGGGAGCTGTTTTTT